This T cell receptor beta chain was sequenced during a study of T cell clonality in common variable immunodeficiency. Overall study findings and caveats: Repertoire-complication correlations in CVID were limited by patient heterogeneity. Shared TCRbeta clones were fewer between CVID subjects than controls. In common variable immunodeficiency, TCR beta chains reportedly carried fewer deletions and N-nucleotide insertions.

This clone was picked up many times. What it binds is unknown. The read falls 3 residues short of the CDR3 end, and the missing part is taken from the germline J gene. This CDR3 comprises 15 residues. Per the germline V gene, CDR1 is SGHTA and CDR2 is FQGTGA. Trimming took off 5 bases at V and 6 bases at J, with 19 bases between the two ends. TCRdb's copy holds only in-frame clones and misses some; the assay was immunoSEQ multiplex PCR. Reported are some 80,000 clones, none seen only once; the ten largest carry under 1%. This receptor was taken from a person aged 18 to 70 in good health. The sequenced sample consisted of peripheral blood mononuclear cells. The rearrangement links TRBV7-3 to TRBJ1-2, with D perhaps TRBD1 (6 bases). The CDR3 sequence: CASSPHPEYRDGYTF. The sequenced part of the CDR3 DNA is TGTGCCAGCAGCCCACACCCAGAGTACAGGGATGGC.